One and the same sample provided the 24 T cell receptor beta chains below, sequenced in a study of immune evolution from preneoplasia to lung adenocarcinoma. The data were produced by immunoSEQ multiplex PCR, yet TCRdb's version contains in-frame clones alone and is incomplete. The sample yields 4,400 or so clones, more than 75% seen once. Source material: FFPE lung adenocarcinoma in situ tissue. All receptors derive from a person in their 70s with lung adenocarcinoma.

The V and J genes are TRBV29-1 and TRBJ1-5, with D unclear. The CDR3 runs to 14 residues. The germline V gene has CDR1 SQVTM and CDR2 ANQGSEA. V gave up 8 bases and J gave up 2 bases, with 16 bases separating them. CDR3 protein: CSFAEAGGNQPQHF. The CDR3, as DNA: TGCAGCTTCGCGGAGGCCGGAGGCAATCAGCCCCAGCATTTT.

This clone was observed a single time. V is TRBV29-1 and J is TRBJ1-3; D is ambiguous. Trimming pared 5 bases from V and 8 bases from J, leaving 7 bases between. CDR3 length: 10 amino acids. Germline assignment: CDR1 SQVTM and CDR2 ANQGSEA. CDR3 DNA: TGCAGCGTTAATCAGGACACCATATATTTT. Amino acids: CSVNQDTIYF.

The chain recombines TRBV4-1 with TRBJ1-5; no firm D call. Germline loops: CDR1 MGHRA, CDR2 YSYEKL. The CDR3 has 17 amino acids. Trimming stripped 4 bases from V and 0 bases from J, with 16 bases between. Written as DNA, the CDR3 is TGCGCCAGCAGCCTTACCGGGCTCGCGTTTAGCAATCAGCCCCAGCATTTT. As protein: CASSLTGLAFSNQPQHF.

V usage is TRBV30 and J usage is TRBJ2-7, with D perhaps TRBD1 (6 bases). The CDR3 is 12 residues long. Germline CDR1 is GTSNPN and CDR2 is SVGIG (reference sequence). The V and J ends lost 3 bases and 9 bases respectively, with 15 bases between them. The CDR3 loop reads CAWSLRGVGQYF. The CDR3 DNA reads TGTGCCTGGAGCCTCAGGGGTGTCGGGCAGTACTTC.

In this sample, this clone turned up once. The chain employs TRBV5-1 and TRBJ2-3; D uncertain. The CDR3 length is 11 residues. V lost 5 bases, J lost 0 bases, and 1 base lay in between. CDR1 is SGHRS, CDR2 YFSETQ, per germline. The CDR3 DNA reads as TGCGCCAGCAGGAGCACAGATACGCAGTATTTT. Translated: CASRSTDTQYF.

This chain links TRBV5-4 with TRBJ1-5; D unclear. Looked up from germline, CDR1 is SGHNT and CDR2 is YYREEE (reference sequence). V dropped 2 bases and J dropped 2 bases, with 5 bases sitting between them. This CDR3 has 13 residues. The CDR3 nucleotides read TGTGCCAGCAGCTTTGGTGGCAATCAGCCCCAGCATTTT. Translation: CASSFGGNQPQHF.

V and J are TRBV7-9 and TRBJ2-7; 11 nucleotides match TRBD2. V trimming: 5 bases; J trimming: 12 bases; junction bases outside the gene matches: 12. The germline V gene has CDR1 SEHNR and CDR2 FQNEAQ (reference sequence). The CDR3 is made up of 14 amino acids. CDR3: CASSLRVAGGPLYF. CDR3 bases: TGTGCCAGCAGCCTGAGGGTAGCGGGAGGGCCACTGTACTTC. Supplemented by reference TRBV7-9 and TRBJ2-7, the full variable domain reads DTGVSQNPRHKITKRGQNVTFRCDPISEHNRLYWYRQTLGQGPEFLTYFQNEAQLEKSRLLSDRFSAERPKGSFSTLEIQRTEQGDSAMYLCASSLRVAGGPLYFGPGTRLTVT.

This clone was recorded only once. V gene TRBV6-1 combines with J gene TRBJ2-7; tentatively, D is TRBD2 (5 bases). This CDR3 region has 15 residues. Trimming removed 0 bases at V and 3 bases at J, with 12 bases between. The germline V gene has CDR1 MNHNS and CDR2 SASEGT. The CDR3 DNA follows: TGTGCCAGCAGTGAAGCGCCGGGGAAAAACTACGAGCAGTACTTC. Its translation is CASSEAPGKNYEQYF.

This clone was detected once. V usage is TRBV10-3 and J usage is TRBJ1-1, with 7 positions matching TRBD1. Trimming cost V 6 bases and J 5 bases; bases outside gene matches: 9. This CDR3 has 14 amino acids. Per the germline V gene, CDR1 is ENHRY and CDR2 is SYGVKD. The CDR3 region is CAIRPQGEETEAFF. The CDR3 coding sequence is TGTGCCATCAGACCGCAGGGGGAGGAAACTGAAGCTTTCTTT.

This clone was counted once. The CDR3 spells CASSQFDSSSYEQYF. DNA for the CDR3: TGTGCCAGCAGCCAATTCGACAGCAGCTCCTACGAGCAGTACTTC. The chain joins TRBV14 to TRBJ2-7; possibly TRBD1 for D (5 bases). This CDR3 comprises 15 residues. V was cut by 2 bases and J by 0 bases, with 11 bases left in between. Looked up from germline, CDR1 is SGHDN and CDR2 is FVKESK.

V gene TRBV6-1 combines with J gene TRBJ2-6; D is uncertain. The CDR3 has 12 amino acids. Trimming stripped 4 bases from V and 4 bases from J, with 2 bases between. Germline V CDR1 and CDR2: MNHNS, SASEGT. This chain's CDR3 is CASSGGANVLTF. DNA of the CDR3: TGTGCCAGCAGTGGGGGGGCCAACGTCCTGACTTTC.

The chain recombines TRBV4-2 with TRBJ2-7; 12 bases are shared with TRBD1. After removal of 3 bases from V and 4 bases from J, the junction contained 7 bases not matched to a gene. The CDR3 extends over 16 amino acids. CDR1 is LGHNA, CDR2 YNFKEQ, per germline. The DNA for the CDR3 is TGTGCCAGCAGCCAGTCCGGGGGACAGGGGGCTTACGAGCAGTACTTC. Its protein is CASSQSGGQGAYEQYF.

This clone showed up just a few times. The V gene is TRBV4-1, the J gene TRBJ1-2; D is unresolved. The V gene lost 0 bases and the J gene lost 7 bases, with 12 bases spanning the gap. Germline loops: CDR1 MGHRA, CDR2 YSYEKL. The CDR3 is 14 amino acids. This CDR3 is CASSQDTGMSGYTF. DNA for the CDR3: TGCGCCAGCAGCCAAGATACGGGAATGAGTGGCTACACCTTC.

The rearrangement joins TRBV7-2 to TRBJ2-7, with TRBD1 as a possible D gene (5 bases). The length of the CDR3 is 12 residues. The germline gives CDR1 SGHTA, CDR2 FQGNSA. Between the trimmed V and J ends, which lost 5 bases and 4 bases, there was a span of 9 bases. Written as DNA, the CDR3 is TGTGCCAGCAGCCGTACAGGTTACGAGCAGTACTTC. Its protein product is CASSRTGYEQYF.

The chain combines TRBV29-1 with TRBJ2-5; D may be TRBD1 (6 bases). From germline, CDR1 is SQVTM and CDR2 ANQGSEA. V lost 5 bases, J lost 3 bases, and 10 bases lay in between. The CDR3 is 12 amino acids. CDR3 loop: CSVRRGEETQYF. CDR3 DNA: TGCAGCGTTCGCAGGGGAGAAGAGACCCAGTACTTC.

This chain links TRBV7-8 with TRBJ2-2; weak D call: TRBD1 (5 bases). Per the germline V gene, CDR1 is SGHVS and CDR2 is FQNEAQ. V was trimmed by 1 base and J by 7 bases, leaving 16 bases between them. The CDR3 extends over 16 amino acids. This chain's CDR3 is CASSLELQGGGGELFF. The CDR3 DNA sequence: TGTGCCAGCAGCTTAGAGTTGCAGGGCGGTGGCGGGGAGCTGTTTTTT.

The gene calls are TRBV19 and TRBJ2-2; 10 positions match TRBD1. V was pared by 7 bases and J by 4 bases, with 15 bases of the junction left unmatched. The CDR3 length is 18 residues. The germline gives CDR1 LNHDA, CDR2 SQIVND (reference sequence). This CDR3 is CASTPGPGQGSFTGELFF. CDR3 nucleotide sequence: TGTGCCAGTACCCCGGGCCCGGGACAGGGGTCGTTCACCGGGGAGCTGTTTTTT. Filled out from reference TRBV19 and TRBJ2-2, the complete variable domain reads DGGITQSPKYLFRKEGQNVTLSCEQNLNHDAMYWYRQDPGQGLRLIYYSQIVNDFQKGDIAEGYSVSREKKESFPLTVTSAQKNPTAFYLCASTPGPGQGSFTGELFFGEGSRLTVL.

The chain links TRBV21-1 to TRBJ2-7; the DNA was not used to check the table's D call, TRBD2. TRBV21-1 is listed as a pseudogene. The CDR3 spans 15 residues. CDR3: CASSNHMDASGEQYF. Written as DNA, the CDR3 is TGTGCCAGCAGCAACCACATGGATGCGTCGGGAGAGCAGTACTTC.

The CDR3 DNA is TGCGCCAGCAGCCCCGGACTAGCGGGAGGGCCAGATGAGCAGTTCTTC. This gives the protein CASSPGLAGGPDEQFF. The genes are TRBV5-1 and TRBJ2-1; 15 bases agree with TRBD2. Unmatched junction bases numbered 7, after V lost 4 bases and J lost 8 bases. The CDR3 extends over 16 amino acids. The germline V gene has CDR1 SGHRS and CDR2 YFSETQ.

This chain joins TRBV5-1 and TRBJ1-1, with D unclear. CDR3 length: 15 amino acids. Germline V CDR1 and CDR2: SGHRS, YFSETQ. Trimming took 0 bases from V and 0 from J, leaving 9 bases between them. CDR3 loop: CASSLDTVMNTEAFF. In DNA, the CDR3 is TGCGCCAGCAGCTTGGATACAGTAATGAACACTGAAGCTTTCTTT.

This sequence joins TRBV28 and TRBJ1-1; D ambiguous. The CDR3 runs 12 residues. The germline V and J ends were trimmed by 3 bases and 2 bases, with 4 bases remaining between them. The germline V gene encodes CDR1 MDHEN and CDR2 SYDVKM. CDR3 nucleotide sequence: TGTGCCAGCAGTTTCCAAAACACTGAAGCTTTCTTT. Amino acids: CASSFQNTEAFF.

The chain links TRBV6-5 to TRBJ2-1; no firm D call. Germline V lookup: CDR1 MNHEY, CDR2 SVGAGI. This CDR3 is built from 14 residues. Trimming pared 0 bases from V and 8 bases from J, leaving 11 bases between. The DNA for the CDR3 is TGTGCCAGCAGTTACTCGGTAGCTCCCCATGAGCAGTTCTTC. It encodes CASSYSVAPHEQFF.

The chain carries TRBV5-1 and TRBJ2-3; D is ambiguous. This CDR3 comprises 13 residues. The germline gives CDR1 SGHRS, CDR2 YFSETQ. V shed 9 bases and J shed 0 bases, with 11 bases lying between them. The CDR3 is CATSTASTDTQYF. CDR3 sequence (DNA): TGCGCCACCTCGACGGCTAGCACAGATACGCAGTATTTT.

The chain uses TRBV27 and TRBJ2-2; possible D gene TRBD1, 7 bases. The ends were cut back, 5 bases at V and 5 bases at J, with 12 bases in the middle. This CDR3 is 14 amino acids long. Per the germline V gene, CDR1 is MNHEY and CDR2 is SMNVEV (reference sequence). CDR3 loop: CASSLAGGTGELFF. In DNA form, the CDR3 reads TGTGCCAGCAGTCTAGCAGGGGGGACCGGGGAGCTGTTTTTT.